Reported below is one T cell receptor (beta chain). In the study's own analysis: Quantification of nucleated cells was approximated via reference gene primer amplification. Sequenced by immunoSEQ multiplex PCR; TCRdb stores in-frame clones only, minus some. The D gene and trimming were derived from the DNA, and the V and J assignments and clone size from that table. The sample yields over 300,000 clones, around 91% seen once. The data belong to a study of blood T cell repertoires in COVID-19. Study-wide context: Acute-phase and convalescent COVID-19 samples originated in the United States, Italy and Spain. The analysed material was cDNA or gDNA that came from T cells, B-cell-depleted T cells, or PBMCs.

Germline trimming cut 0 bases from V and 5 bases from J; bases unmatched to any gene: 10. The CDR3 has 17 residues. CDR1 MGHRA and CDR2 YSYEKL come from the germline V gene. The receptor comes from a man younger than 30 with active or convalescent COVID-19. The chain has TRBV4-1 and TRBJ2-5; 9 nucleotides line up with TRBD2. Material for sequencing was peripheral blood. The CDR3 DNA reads TGCGCCAGCAGCCAAGATCTTGCGGGGGGGCCGGGTGAGACCCAGTACTTC. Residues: CASSQDLAGGPGETQYF.